The 26 T cell receptor beta chains listed next were all sequenced from one sample in a study of blood T cell repertoires in COVID-19. TCRdb keeps only in-frame clones here, not all; method: immunoSEQ multiplex PCR. Of 240,000 or so clones detected, 88% appear once; the ten largest clones hold 0.9% to 1%. Material: peripheral blood. The receptors shown here come from a woman aged 40 to 50 who had recovered from COVID-19.

The chain combines TRBV7-8 with TRBJ2-2, with 7 bases aligning to TRBD1. CDR1 and CDR2 (germline): SGHVS, FQNEAQ. V lost 3 bases to trimming and J lost 5 bases; unmatched junction nucleotides: 3. There are 14 residues in the CDR3. CDR3 loop: CASSLGRGTGELFF. As DNA, the CDR3 is TGTGCCAGCAGCTTGGGCAGGGGGACCGGGGAGCTGTTTTTT.

This clone was observed once. The chain's CDR3 is CASSSGQGFMNTEAFF. The CDR3 DNA reads TGTGCCAGCAGCTCCGGACAGGGGTTCATGAACACTGAAGCTTTCTTT. The chain links TRBV6-2 or TRBV6-3 to TRBJ1-1; TRBD1 matches at 9 bases. Germline loops: CDR1 MNHEY, CDR2 SVGEGT. V trimming: 6 bases; J trimming: 0 bases; junction bases outside the gene matches: 8. CDR3 length equals 16 residues.

The table lists this clone with a few counts. The chain joins TRBV5-1 to TRBJ1-3, with 7 bases fitting TRBD1. CDR1 and CDR2 from the germline V gene are SGHRS and YFSETQ. V lost 4 bases to trimming and J lost 4 bases; unmatched junction nucleotides: 5. This CDR3 comprises 14 residues. Here the CDR3 DNA reads TGCGCCAGCAGCGATACAGGGGCCGGAAACACCATATATTTT. Translating gives CASSDTGAGNTIYF. The whole variable domain, remainder taken from reference TRBV5-1 and TRBJ1-3, is KAGVTQTPRYLIKTRGQQVTLSCSPISGHRSVSWYQQTPGQGLQFLFEYFSETQRNKGNFPGRFSGRQFSNSRSEMNVSTLELGDSALYLCASSDTGAGNTIYFGEGSWLTVV.

This chain links TRBV9 with TRBJ1-6; the match to TRBD1 covers 9 bases. The CDR3 runs to 16 residues. The J segment lost 8 bases and the V segment lost 0 bases, leaving 6 bases of the junction unmatched. Germline V gives CDR1 SGDLS, CDR2 YYNGEE. The CDR3 sequence is CASSVGLQGADSPLHF. CDR3 sequence (DNA): TGTGCCAGCAGCGTAGGCCTACAGGGGGCGGATTCACCCCTCCACTTT.

This rearrangement joins TRBV6-1 to TRBJ1-2; D is uncertain. Germline V gives CDR1 MNHNS, CDR2 SASEGT. CDR3 length: 18 amino acids. V lost 3 bases and J 2 bases, leaving 22 bases between the germline ends. DNA for the CDR3: TGTGCCAGCAGTGAGGGCCGCGGGTTGGGCCGGGGAAACTATGGCTACACCTTC. Amino acids: CASSEGRGLGRGNYGYTF.

The rearrangement uses TRBV20-1 and TRBJ1-1; D perhaps matches TRBD1 (6 bases). The V end was cut by 3 bases, the J end by 0 bases, with 20 bases between. Germline V gene lookup returns CDR1 DFQATT and CDR2 SNEGSKA (reference sequence). The length of the CDR3 is 17 residues. CDR3 in amino acids: CSASRSRGTLMNTEAFF. CDR3 in DNA: TGCAGTGCTAGTAGGTCCAGGGGTACACTGATGAACACTGAAGCTTTCTTT.

The chain combines TRBV7-8 with TRBJ1-1, with a weak D call TRBD1 (6 bases). Trimming removed 2 bases from V and 6 bases from J, with 10 bases in between. The CDR3 loop spans 13 amino acids. CDR1 is SGHVS, CDR2 FQNEAQ, per germline. The CDR3 reads CASSLRGAPEAFF. CDR3 DNA: TGTGCCAGCAGCTTACGGGGGGCCCCTGAAGCTTTCTTT.

The sample holds one count of this clone. The rearrangement uses TRBV5-1 and TRBJ1-4; D is uncertain. The germline CDR1 and CDR2 sequences are SGHRS and YFSETQ. The CDR3 extends over 14 amino acids. Trimming took 4 bases from V and 0 from J, leaving 7 bases between them. As DNA, the CDR3 is TGCGCCAGCAGCCACGGTACAACTAATGAAAAACTGTTTTTT. Protein sequence: CASSHGTTNEKLFF. Full variable domain (missing parts from reference TRBV5-1 and TRBJ1-4): KAGVTQTPRYLIKTRGQQVTLSCSPISGHRSVSWYQQTPGQGLQFLFEYFSETQRNKGNFPGRFSGRQFSNSRSEMNVSTLELGDSALYLCASSHGTTNEKLFFGSGTQLSVL.

The genes are TRBV6-4 and TRBJ2-7, with 7 bases fitting TRBD2. This CDR3 is 13 amino acids long. The germline V gene has CDR1 MRHNA and CDR2 SNTAGT. Germline trimming cut 8 bases from V and 0 bases from J; bases unmatched to any gene: 4. The CDR3 region is CASAASGSYEQYF. The CDR3 region has the DNA TGTGCCAGCGCGGCTAGCGGCTCCTACGAGCAGTACTTC.

This chain links TRBV12-3 or TRBV12-4 with TRBJ2-1; D gene ambiguous. Trimming removed 3 bases from V and 10 bases from J, with 10 bases in between. The CDR3 extends over 12 amino acids. The CDR3 sequence is CASSFWRIEQFF. CDR3 sequence (DNA): TGTGCCAGCAGTTTCTGGCGGATCGAGCAGTTCTTC.

Here the CDR3 reads CASSYQTRGTDTQYF. DNA of the CDR3: TGTGCCAGCAGTTACCAAACTAGGGGCACAGATACGCAGTATTTT. The chain uses TRBV6-6 and TRBJ2-3, with D perhaps TRBD2 (5 bases). Between the trimmed V and J ends, which lost 2 bases and 1 base, there was a span of 10 bases. The CDR3 runs 15 residues. Germline lookup yields CDR1 MNHNY and CDR2 SVGAGI (reference sequence).

The J gene is TRBJ2-5, the V gene TRBV5-4; D remains ambiguous. The CDR3 runs to 13 residues. V was clipped by 6 bases and J by 3 bases, with 12 bases between them. Germline CDR1 is SGHNT and CDR2 is YYREEE (reference sequence). The CDR3 reads CASNFQEEETQYF. CDR3 in DNA: TGTGCCAGCAACTTTCAGGAAGAAGAGACCCAGTACTTC. Full variable domain (outside the CDR3, taken from reference TRBV5-4 and TRBJ2-5): ETGVTQSPTHLIKTRGQQVTLRCSSQSGHNTVSWYQQALGQGPQFIFQYYREEENGRGNFPPRFSGLQFPNYSSELNVNALELDDSALYLCASNFQEEETQYFGPGTRLLVL.

This clone was seen just once. The chain employs TRBV5-4 and TRBJ2-3, with 9 bases that match TRBD1. Trimming removed 2 bases from V and 5 bases from J; junction bases left unmatched: 6. This CDR3 is 15 amino acids long. From germline, CDR1 is SGHNT and CDR2 YYREEE (reference sequence). CDR3 residues: CASSFPGQGKDTQYF. CDR3 DNA sequence: TGTGCCAGCAGCTTCCCGGGACAGGGAAAAGATACGCAGTATTTT.

The chain is built from TRBV7-9 and TRBJ2-7; 9 positions agree with TRBD2. J gave up 3 bases and V 4 bases, and 7 bases lay outside the gene matches. CDR1 and CDR2 (germline): SEHNR, FQNEAQ (reference sequence). The CDR3 is 15 amino acids. The CDR3 sequence: CASSSQREAHYEQYF. The CDR3 coding sequence is TGTGCCAGCAGCTCCCAGCGGGAGGCCCACTACGAGCAGTACTTC. Variable domain in full (rest from reference TRBV7-9 and TRBJ2-7): DTGVSQNPRHKITKRGQNVTFRCDPISEHNRLYWYRQTLGQGPEFLTYFQNEAQLEKSRLLSDRFSAERPKGSFSTLEIQRTEQGDSAMYLCASSSQREAHYEQYFGPGTRLTVT.

This clone came up once. The V gene is TRBV30, the J gene TRBJ2-1; possible D gene TRBD2, 6 bases. Per the germline V gene, CDR1 is GTSNPN and CDR2 is SVGIG (reference sequence). V was shortened by 5 bases and J by 4 bases, with 12 bases between the two germline ends. The CDR3 runs to 13 residues. Written as DNA, the CDR3 is TGTGCCTGGGGGCGCGGGATGTACAATGAGCAGTTCTTC. Protein: CAWGRGMYNEQFF.

Only a few counts were recorded for this clone. The chain couples TRBV6-2 or TRBV6-3 to TRBJ1-2; 7 bases fit TRBD1. Germline CDR1 MNHEY, CDR2 SVGEGT. The CDR3 loop spans 15 amino acids. Trimming cost V 6 bases and J 4 bases; bases outside gene matches: 11. The CDR3 DNA follows: TGTGCCAGCAGCCCCCTACAGGGGAATTCCTATGGCTACACCTTC. It is translated as CASSPLQGNSYGYTF.

The gene calls are TRBV7-2 and TRBJ1-2; no clear D gene. The germline CDR1 and CDR2 sequences are SGHTA and FQGNSA. This CDR3 region has 12 residues. Trimming cost V 5 bases and J 2 bases, with 6 bases left between them. CDR3 DNA sequence: TGTGCCAGCAGCCGGGGAAACTATGGCTACACCTTC. Protein sequence: CASSRGNYGYTF.

The rearrangement uses TRBV6-2 or TRBV6-3 and TRBJ1-1; D gene uncertain. Germline lookup yields CDR1 MNHEY and CDR2 SVGEGT. The CDR3 totals 15 residues. The V and J ends lost 6 bases and 1 base respectively, with 15 bases between them. DNA for the CDR3: TGTGCCAGCAGCCCCCCGGGAGGTTCGAACACTGAAGCTTTCTTT. Translation: CASSPPGGSNTEAFF.

V gene TRBV5-4 combines with J gene TRBJ1-6, with TRBD1 matching 10 bases. The CDR3 runs 14 residues. The junction had 8 bases not matched to a gene; V was cut back by 7 bases and J by 10 bases. Germline V gene data show CDR1 as SGHNT and CDR2 as YYREEE (reference sequence). In nucleotides, the CDR3 is TGTGCCAGCGCCCGGGGACAGGGGTTCTCACCCCTCCACTTT. It encodes CASARGQGFSPLHF.

The rearrangement uses TRBV7-2 and TRBJ2-7; 9 bases align to TRBD2. The CDR3 is made up of 12 amino acids. The trim removed 2 bases at V and 8 bases at J, leaving 1 base unmatched. CDR1 and CDR2 (germline): SGHTA, FQGNSA. CDR3 in DNA: TGTGCCAGCAGCTTACCTAGCGGGAAGCAGTACTTC. Protein product: CASSLPSGKQYF.

The gene calls are TRBV19 and TRBJ2-5, with D perhaps matching TRBD2 (7 bases). The germline gives CDR1 LNHDA, CDR2 SQIVND (reference sequence). V lost 0 bases and J lost 2, with 10 bases in between. This CDR3 spans 15 amino acids. CDR3 DNA: TGTGCCAGTAGTATAGAGGGGAGGGGGCAAGAGACCCAGTACTTC. This sequence encodes CASSIEGRGQETQYF.

The chain has TRBV3-1 (or the pseudogene TRBV3-2) and TRBJ2-2; weak D call: TRBD1 (7 bases). Trimming pared 4 bases from V and 5 bases from J, leaving 14 bases between. Germline V gene sequence: CDR1 LGHDT, CDR2 YNNKEL (reference sequence). This CDR3 region has 15 residues. The CDR3 coding sequence is TGTGCCAGCAGCCCAGGGGGGCGTTGGACCGGGGAGCTGTTTTTT. It is translated as CASSPGGRWTGELFF.

This chain uses TRBV11-2 with TRBJ2-2, with 9 bases identical to TRBD2. Trimming cost V 5 bases and J 6 bases; bases outside gene matches: 13. The CDR3 runs 17 residues. Germline CDR1 SGHAT, CDR2 FQNNGV. The CDR3 bases are TGTGCCAGCAGCCCATTACGAACTAGCGGGCCCCCCGGGGAGCTGTTTTTT. The encoded protein is CASSPLRTSGPPGELFF.

The J gene is TRBJ2-5, the V gene TRBV5-5; 9 nucleotides align to TRBD1. V lost 4 bases, J lost 9 bases, and 4 bases stayed unmatched. CDR3 length equals 12 residues. CDR1 SGHKS and CDR2 YYEKEE come from the germline V gene (reference sequence). CDR3 loop: CASSHGTGSQYF. The CDR3 bases are TGTGCCAGCAGCCACGGGACAGGGTCCCAGTACTTC. Filled out from reference TRBV5-5 and TRBJ2-5, the complete variable domain reads DAGVTQSPTHLIKTRGQQVTLRCSPISGHKSVSWYQQVLGQGPQFIFQYYEKEERGRGNFPDRFSARQFPNYSSELNVNALLLGDSALYLCASSHGTGSQYFGPGTRLLVL.

This sequence joins TRBV5-1 and TRBJ1-3, with 7 bases that match TRBD1. The V and J ends lost 2 bases and 0 bases, in that order; junction bases with no gene match: 5. Germline CDR1 SGHRS, CDR2 YFSETQ. The CDR3 has 16 residues. The CDR3 DNA reads TGCGCCAGCAGCTTCGGACAGGCCAGCTCTGGAAACACCATATATTTT. It is translated as CASSFGQASSGNTIYF.

The chain links TRBV3-1 (or the pseudogene TRBV3-2) to TRBJ2-1, with 9 bases fitting TRBD1. Unmatched junction bases numbered 12, after V lost 4 bases and J lost 8 bases. This CDR3 is built from 16 residues. Per germline, CDR1 LGHDT and CDR2 YNNKEL (reference sequence). In DNA, the CDR3 is TGTGCCAGCAGCCTACTCGACAGGGGGTCTCGGCATGAGCAGTTCTTC. Translating it yields CASSLLDRGSRHEQFF.